The clone carrying this T cell receptor beta chain was recorded a few times. As yet, its antigen is unknown. This sample is part of a study of T-cell memory formation after mild COVID-19. TCRdb called the 5' RACE reads again in MiXCR, with one record for every CDR3 protein. The sample lists 150,000 to 200,000 distinct CDR3 sequences, more than 15% occurring once. Study-level points and caveats: Chiefly within CM and EM were the contracting CD4+ clones; CD8+ ones were within EMRA.

This clonotype originated in an adult woman who had mild COVID-19 (a few samples of this study predate the infection). Cell type and time point are not known. Sequences were obtained from PBMCs or a T cell subset sorted from them (not recorded which).

The CDR3 DNA reads TGTGCCACCAGCAGAGGGAGAGCTGACGGGGAGCTGTTTTTT. Its protein product is CATSRGRADGELFF. V and J are TRBV15 and TRBJ2-2; D remains unclear. Between the trimmed V and J ends, which lost 1 base and 7 bases, there was a span of 10 bases. The CDR3 is 14 residues long. The germline CDR1 and CDR2 sequences are LNHNV and YYDKDF (reference sequence). Full variable domain (remainder filled in from reference TRBV15 and TRBJ2-2): DAMVIQNPRYQVTQFGKPVTLSCSQTLNHNVMYWYQQKSSQAPKLLFHYYDKDFNNEADTPDNFQSRRPNTSFCFLDIRSPGLGDTAMYLCATSRGRADGELFFGEGSRLTVL.